This T cell receptor beta chain was found in a study of shared clonotypes between healthy human individuals. Terminally differentiated effector memory CD45RA+ cells were left out of the naive CD8 fraction, which was CD45RO-negative and positively selected for CCR7. Method: immunoSEQ multiplex PCR; TCRdb's copy keeps in-frame clones and lacks some. Counted here are approximately 1.9 million clones, 93% occurring once; the ten biggest clones make up roughly 1.7%. Trimming stripped 0 bases from V and 5 bases from J, with 17 bases between. The CDR3 is 17 residues long. Germline V CDR1 and CDR2: SGHVS, FQNEAQ.

The receptor was derived from a man younger than 35 in good health. Some clones in this sample may be carry-over from other donors' samples. The genes are TRBV7-8 and TRBJ1-5; TRBD1 is a possible D gene (5 bases). The source material was naive CD8+ T cells from PBMCs. In nucleotides, the CDR3 is TGTGCCAGCAGCTTAGCGTCGGGCAGGGCGGTCCATCAGCCCCAGCATTTT. Its protein product is CASSLASGRAVHQPQHF.